Below are 6 T cell receptor beta chains sequenced from a single sample in a study of shared clonotypes between healthy human individuals. CD8 cells regarded as naive lacked CD45RO, were positively chosen for CCR7, and omitted terminally differentiated effector memory CD45RA+ cells. The protocol was immunoSEQ multiplex PCR, while the TCRdb copy is restricted to in-frame clones and leaves out a portion. Of nearly 2 million clones in the sample, around 96% were seen once. The sequenced sample was naive CD8+ T cells sorted from blood. These receptors originate from a young man in good health.

This clone is a singleton in its sample. The DNA for the CDR3 is TGTGCCAGCAGTGCGGACAGCTCCTACAATGAGCAGTTCTTC. This gives the protein CASSADSSYNEQFF. The chain uses TRBV2 and TRBJ2-1; D perhaps matches TRBD1 (6 bases). The CDR3 covers 14 residues. Germline loops: CDR1 SNHLY, CDR2 FYNNEI. Trimming shortened V by 4 bases and J by 0 bases, and 7 bases separated the two germline ends. Using reference TRBV2 and TRBJ2-1 for the parts outside the CDR3, the full variable domain is EPEVTQTPSHQVTQMGQEVILRCVPISNHLYFYWYRQILGQKVEFLVSFYNNEISEKSEIFDDQFSVERPDGSNFTLKIRSTKLEDSAMYFCASSADSSYNEQFFGPGTRLTVL.

This clone was recorded only once. The chain links TRBV5-1 to TRBJ2-3; D gene ambiguous. Per germline, CDR1 SGHRS and CDR2 YFSETQ. V was cut by 1 base and J by 0 bases, with 12 bases left in between. The CDR3 totals 16 residues. Here the CDR3 reads CASSLSVSESTDTQYF. CDR3 DNA sequence: TGCGCCAGCAGCTTGTCGGTCTCGGAAAGCACAGATACGCAGTATTTT.

The chain couples TRBV4-1 to TRBJ2-7, with D maybe TRBD1 (5 bases). This CDR3 has 15 amino acids. Trimming stripped 2 bases from V and 2 bases from J, with 13 bases between. Per the germline V gene, CDR1 is MGHRA and CDR2 is YSYEKL. As DNA, the CDR3 is TGCGCCAGCAGCCAAAAAAGGGGCGCCGCCTACGAGCAGTACTTC. Its protein is CASSQKRGAAYEQYF.

This rearrangement joins TRBV11-2 to TRBJ2-2; 10 bases match TRBD1. Germline trimming cut 5 bases from V and 4 bases from J; bases unmatched to any gene: 10. CDR3 length equals 17 residues. Germline V gene lookup returns CDR1 SGHAT and CDR2 FQNNGV. CDR3 sequence: CASSRELGTGATGELFF. The CDR3 nucleotides read TGTGCCAGCAGCCGTGAGTTGGGGACAGGGGCCACCGGGGAGCTGTTTTTT.

V and J are TRBV6-1 and TRBJ1-5; the match to TRBD1 covers 7 bases. The CDR3 extends over 16 amino acids. Trimming took 4 bases from V and 4 from J; bases not matched to a gene: 10. Germline values: CDR1 MNHNS, CDR2 SASEGT. DNA for the CDR3: TGTGCCAGCAGTGCCCCGAAAGGACAGGTAAATCAGCCCCAGCATTTT. This translates into CASSAPKGQVNQPQHF.

This chain links TRBV10-1 with TRBJ2-5; D unclear. V gave up 3 bases and J gave up 1 base, with 6 bases separating them. This CDR3 is built from 13 residues. CDR1 and CDR2 from the germline V gene are WNHNN and SYGVQD (reference sequence). CDR3 nucleotides: TGCGCCAGCAGTGATCCCACCCAAGAGACCCAGTACTTC. It translates to CASSDPTQETQYF.